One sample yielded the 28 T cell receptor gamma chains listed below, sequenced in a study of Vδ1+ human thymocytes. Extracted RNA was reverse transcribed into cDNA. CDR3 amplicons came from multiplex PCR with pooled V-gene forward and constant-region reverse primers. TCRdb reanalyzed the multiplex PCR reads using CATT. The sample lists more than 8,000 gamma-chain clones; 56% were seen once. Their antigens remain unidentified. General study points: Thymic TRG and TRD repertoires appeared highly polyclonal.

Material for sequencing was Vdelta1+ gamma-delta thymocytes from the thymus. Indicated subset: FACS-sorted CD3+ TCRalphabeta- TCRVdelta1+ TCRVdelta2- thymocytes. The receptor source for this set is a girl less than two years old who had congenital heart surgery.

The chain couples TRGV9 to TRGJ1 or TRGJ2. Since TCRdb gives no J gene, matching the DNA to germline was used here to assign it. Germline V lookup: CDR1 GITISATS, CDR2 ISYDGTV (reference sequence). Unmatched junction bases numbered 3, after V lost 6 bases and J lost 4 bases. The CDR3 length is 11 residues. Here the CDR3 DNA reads TGTGCCTTGTGGCTGTATTATAAGAAACTCTTT. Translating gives CALWLYYKKLF.

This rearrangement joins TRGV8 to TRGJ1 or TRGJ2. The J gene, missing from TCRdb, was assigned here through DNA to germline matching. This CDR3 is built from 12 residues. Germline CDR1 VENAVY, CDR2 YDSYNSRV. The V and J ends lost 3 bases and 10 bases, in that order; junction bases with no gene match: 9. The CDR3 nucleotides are TGTGCCACCTGGGATGCCTTAGGGAAGAAACTCTTT. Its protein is CATWDALGKKLF.

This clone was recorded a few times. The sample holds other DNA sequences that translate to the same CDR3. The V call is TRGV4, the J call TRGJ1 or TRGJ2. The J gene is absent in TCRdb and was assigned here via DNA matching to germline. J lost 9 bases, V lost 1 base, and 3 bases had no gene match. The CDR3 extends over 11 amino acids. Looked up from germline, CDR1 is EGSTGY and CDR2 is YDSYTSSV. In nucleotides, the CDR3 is TGTGCCACCTGGGATGGCGGTAAGAAACTCTTT. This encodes CATWDGGKKLF.

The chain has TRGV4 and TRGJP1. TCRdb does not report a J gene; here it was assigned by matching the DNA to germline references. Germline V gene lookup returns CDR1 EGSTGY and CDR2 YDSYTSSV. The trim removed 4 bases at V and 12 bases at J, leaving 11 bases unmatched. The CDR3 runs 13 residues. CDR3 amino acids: CATWDTQAGFKIF. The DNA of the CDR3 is TGTGCCACCTGGGACACTCAAGCGGGGTTCAAGATATTT.

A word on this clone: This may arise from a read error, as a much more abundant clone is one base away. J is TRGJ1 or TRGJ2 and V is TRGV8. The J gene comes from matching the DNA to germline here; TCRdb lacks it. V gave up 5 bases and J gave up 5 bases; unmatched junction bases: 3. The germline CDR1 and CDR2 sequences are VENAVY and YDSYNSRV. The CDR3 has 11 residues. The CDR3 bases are TGTGCCACCTGGGGTAATTATAAGAAACTCTTT. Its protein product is CATWGNYKKLF.

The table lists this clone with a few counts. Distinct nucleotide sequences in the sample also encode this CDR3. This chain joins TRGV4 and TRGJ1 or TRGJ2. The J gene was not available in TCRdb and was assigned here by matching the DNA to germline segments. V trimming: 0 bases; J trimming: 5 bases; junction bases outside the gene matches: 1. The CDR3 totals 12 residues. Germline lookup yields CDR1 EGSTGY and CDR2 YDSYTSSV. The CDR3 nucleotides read TGTGCCACCTGGGATGGGGATTATAAGAAACTCTTT. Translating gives CATWDGDYKKLF.

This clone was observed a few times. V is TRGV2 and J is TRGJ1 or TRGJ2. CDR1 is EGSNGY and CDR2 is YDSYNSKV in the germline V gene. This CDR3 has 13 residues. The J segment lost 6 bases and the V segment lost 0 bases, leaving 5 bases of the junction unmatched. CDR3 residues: CATWDGPSYKKLF. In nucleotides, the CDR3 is TGTGCCACCTGGGACGGGCCTTCTTATAAGAAACTCTTT.

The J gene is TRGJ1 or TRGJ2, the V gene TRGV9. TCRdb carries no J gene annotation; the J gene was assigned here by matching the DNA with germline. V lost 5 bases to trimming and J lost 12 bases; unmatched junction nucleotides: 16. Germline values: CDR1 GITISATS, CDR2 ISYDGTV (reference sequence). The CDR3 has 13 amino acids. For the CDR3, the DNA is TGTGCCTTGTGGGTAGGTAAACGTAAGGGGAAACTCTTT. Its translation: CALWVGKRKGKLF.

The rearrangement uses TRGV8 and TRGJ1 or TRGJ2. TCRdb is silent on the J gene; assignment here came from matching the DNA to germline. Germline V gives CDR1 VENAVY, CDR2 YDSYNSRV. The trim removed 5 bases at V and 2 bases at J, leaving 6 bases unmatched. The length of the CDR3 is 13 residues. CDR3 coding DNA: TGTGCCACCTGGGCGCCGTATTATTATAAGAAACTCTTT. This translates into CATWAPYYYKKLF.

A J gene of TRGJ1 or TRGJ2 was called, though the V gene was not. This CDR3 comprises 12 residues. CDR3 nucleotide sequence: TGTGCCTTGTGGGAAGGGAGGTATAAGAAACTCTTT. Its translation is CALWEGRYKKLF.

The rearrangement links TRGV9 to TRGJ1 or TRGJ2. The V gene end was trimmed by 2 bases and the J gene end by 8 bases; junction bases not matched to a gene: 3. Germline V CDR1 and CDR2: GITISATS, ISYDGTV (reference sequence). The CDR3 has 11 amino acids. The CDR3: CALWEADKKLF. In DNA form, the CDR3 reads TGTGCCTTGTGGGAGGCCGATAAGAAACTCTTT.

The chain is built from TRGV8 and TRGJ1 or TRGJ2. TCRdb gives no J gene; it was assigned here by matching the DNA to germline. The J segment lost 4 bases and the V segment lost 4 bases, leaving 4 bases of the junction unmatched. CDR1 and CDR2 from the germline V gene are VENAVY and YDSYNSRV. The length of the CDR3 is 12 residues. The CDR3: CATWELYYKKLF. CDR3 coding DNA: TGTGCCACCTGGGAGCTATATTATAAGAAACTCTTT.

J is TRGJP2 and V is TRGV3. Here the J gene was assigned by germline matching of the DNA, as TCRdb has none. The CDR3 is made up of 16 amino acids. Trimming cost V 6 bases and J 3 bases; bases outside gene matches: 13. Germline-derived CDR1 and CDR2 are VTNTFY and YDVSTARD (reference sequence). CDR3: CATWTSPEGSDWIKTF. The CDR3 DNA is TGTGCCACCTGGACCTCTCCAGAGGGTAGTGATTGGATCAAGACGTTT.

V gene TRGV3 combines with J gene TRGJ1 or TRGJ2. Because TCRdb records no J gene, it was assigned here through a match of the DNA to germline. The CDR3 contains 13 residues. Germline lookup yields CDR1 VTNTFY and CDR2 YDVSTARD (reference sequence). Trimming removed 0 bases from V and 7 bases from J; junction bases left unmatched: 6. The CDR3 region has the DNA TGTGCCACCTGGGACAGGCAAGAATATAAGAAACTCTTT. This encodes CATWDRQEYKKLF.

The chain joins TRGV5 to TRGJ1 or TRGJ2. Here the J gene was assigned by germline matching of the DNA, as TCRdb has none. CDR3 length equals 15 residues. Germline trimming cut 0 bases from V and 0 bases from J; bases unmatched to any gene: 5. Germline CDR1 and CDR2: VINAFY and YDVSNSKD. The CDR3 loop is CATWDRPWNYYKKLF. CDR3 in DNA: TGTGCCACCTGGGACAGGCCCTGGAATTATTATAAGAAACTCTTT.

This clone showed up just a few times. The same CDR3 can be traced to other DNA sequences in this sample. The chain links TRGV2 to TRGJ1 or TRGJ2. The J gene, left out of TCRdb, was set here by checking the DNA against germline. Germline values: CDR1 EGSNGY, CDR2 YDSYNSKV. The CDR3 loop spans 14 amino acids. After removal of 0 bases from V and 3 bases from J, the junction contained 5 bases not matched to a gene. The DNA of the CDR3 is TGTGCCACCTGGGACGGGCCGTTTTATTATAAGAAACTCTTT. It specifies CATWDGPFYYKKLF.

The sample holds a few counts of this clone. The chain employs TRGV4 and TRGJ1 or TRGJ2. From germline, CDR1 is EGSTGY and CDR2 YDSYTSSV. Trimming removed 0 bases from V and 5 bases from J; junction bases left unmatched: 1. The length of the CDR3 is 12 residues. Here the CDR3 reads CATWDGHYKKLF. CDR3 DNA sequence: TGTGCCACCTGGGATGGGCATTATAAGAAACTCTTT.

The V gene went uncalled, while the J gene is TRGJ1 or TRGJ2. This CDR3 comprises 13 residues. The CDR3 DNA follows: TGTGCCACCTGGGACGGAGAGCGGGATAAGAAACTCTTT. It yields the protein CATWDGERDKKLF.

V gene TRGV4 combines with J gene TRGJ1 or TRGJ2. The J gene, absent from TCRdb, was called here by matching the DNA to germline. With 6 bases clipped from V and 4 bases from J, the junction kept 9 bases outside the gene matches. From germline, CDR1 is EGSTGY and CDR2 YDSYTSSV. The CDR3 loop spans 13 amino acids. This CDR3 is CATWSVLYYKKLF. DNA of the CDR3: TGTGCCACCTGGTCGGTATTGTATTATAAGAAACTCTTT.

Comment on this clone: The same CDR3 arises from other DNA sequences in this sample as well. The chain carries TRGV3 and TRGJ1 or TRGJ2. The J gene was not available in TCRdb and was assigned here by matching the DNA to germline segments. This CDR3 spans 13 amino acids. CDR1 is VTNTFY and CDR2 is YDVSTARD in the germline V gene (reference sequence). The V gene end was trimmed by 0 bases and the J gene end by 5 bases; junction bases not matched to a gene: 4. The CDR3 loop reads CATWDRLDYKKLF. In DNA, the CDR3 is TGTGCCACCTGGGACAGGCTCGATTATAAGAAACTCTTT.

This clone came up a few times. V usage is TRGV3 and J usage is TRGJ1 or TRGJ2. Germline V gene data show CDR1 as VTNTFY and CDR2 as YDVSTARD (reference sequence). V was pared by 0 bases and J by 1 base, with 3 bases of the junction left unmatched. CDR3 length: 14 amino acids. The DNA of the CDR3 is TGTGCCACCTGGGACAGGGTTAATTATTATAAGAAACTCTTT. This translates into CATWDRVNYYKKLF.

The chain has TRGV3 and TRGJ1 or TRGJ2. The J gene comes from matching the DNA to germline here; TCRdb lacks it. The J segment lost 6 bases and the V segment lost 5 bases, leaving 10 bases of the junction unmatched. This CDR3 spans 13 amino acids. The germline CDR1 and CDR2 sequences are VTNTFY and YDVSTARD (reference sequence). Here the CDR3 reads CATWAGKAYKKLF. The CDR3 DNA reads TGTGCCACCTGGGCCGGTAAGGCTTATAAGAAACTCTTT.

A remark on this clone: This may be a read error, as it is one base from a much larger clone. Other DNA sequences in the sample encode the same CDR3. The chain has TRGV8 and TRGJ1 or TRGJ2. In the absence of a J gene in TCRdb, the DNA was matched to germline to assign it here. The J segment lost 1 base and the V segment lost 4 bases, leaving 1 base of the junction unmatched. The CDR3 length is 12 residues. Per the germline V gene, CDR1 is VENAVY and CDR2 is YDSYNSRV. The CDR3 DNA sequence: TGTGCCACCTGGGACAATTATTATAAGAAACTCTTT. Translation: CATWDNYYKKLF.

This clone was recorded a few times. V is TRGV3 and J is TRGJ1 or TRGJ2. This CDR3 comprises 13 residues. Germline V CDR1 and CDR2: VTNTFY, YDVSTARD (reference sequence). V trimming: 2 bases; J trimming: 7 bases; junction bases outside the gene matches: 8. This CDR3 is CATWDIVRYKKLF. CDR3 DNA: TGTGCCACCTGGGACATTGTTCGCTATAAGAAACTCTTT.

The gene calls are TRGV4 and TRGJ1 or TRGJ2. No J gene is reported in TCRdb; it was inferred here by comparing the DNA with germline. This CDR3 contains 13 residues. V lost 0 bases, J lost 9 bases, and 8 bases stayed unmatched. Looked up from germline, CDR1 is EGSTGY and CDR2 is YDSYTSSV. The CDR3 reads CATWDGPPLKKLF. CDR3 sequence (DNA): TGTGCCACCTGGGATGGGCCCCCGCTTAAGAAACTCTTT.

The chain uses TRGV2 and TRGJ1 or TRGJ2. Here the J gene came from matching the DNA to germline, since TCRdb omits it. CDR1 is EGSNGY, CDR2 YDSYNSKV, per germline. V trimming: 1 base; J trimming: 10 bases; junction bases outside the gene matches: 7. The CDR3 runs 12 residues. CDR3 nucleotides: TGTGCCACCTGGGACGGACATGAAAAGAAACTCTTT. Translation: CATWDGHEKKLF.

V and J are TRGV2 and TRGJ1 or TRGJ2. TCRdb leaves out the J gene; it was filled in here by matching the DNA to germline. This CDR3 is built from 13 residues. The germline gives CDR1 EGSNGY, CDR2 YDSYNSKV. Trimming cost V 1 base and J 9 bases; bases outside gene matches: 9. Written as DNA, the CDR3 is TGTGCCACCTGGGACGGCCGTAGTGGTAAGAAACTCTTT. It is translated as CATWDGRSGKKLF.

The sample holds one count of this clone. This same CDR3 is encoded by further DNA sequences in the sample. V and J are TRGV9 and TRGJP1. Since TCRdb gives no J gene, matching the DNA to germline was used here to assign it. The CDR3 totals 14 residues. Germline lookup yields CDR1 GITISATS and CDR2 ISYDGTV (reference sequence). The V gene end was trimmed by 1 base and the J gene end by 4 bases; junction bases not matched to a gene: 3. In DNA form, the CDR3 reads TGTGCCTTGTGGGAGGTACTCACTGGTTGGTTCAAGATATTT. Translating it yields CALWEVLTGWFKIF.